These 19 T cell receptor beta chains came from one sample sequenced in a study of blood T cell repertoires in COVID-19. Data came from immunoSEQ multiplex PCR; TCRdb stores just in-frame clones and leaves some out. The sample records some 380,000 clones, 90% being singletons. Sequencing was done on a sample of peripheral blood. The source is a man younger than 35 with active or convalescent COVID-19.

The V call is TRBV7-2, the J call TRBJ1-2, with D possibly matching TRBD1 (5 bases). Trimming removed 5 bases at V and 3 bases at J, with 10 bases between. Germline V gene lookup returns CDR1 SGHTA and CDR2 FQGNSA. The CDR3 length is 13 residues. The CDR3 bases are TGTGCCAGCAGCCTGTGGGGGGACTATGGCTACACCTTC. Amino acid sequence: CASSLWGDYGYTF.

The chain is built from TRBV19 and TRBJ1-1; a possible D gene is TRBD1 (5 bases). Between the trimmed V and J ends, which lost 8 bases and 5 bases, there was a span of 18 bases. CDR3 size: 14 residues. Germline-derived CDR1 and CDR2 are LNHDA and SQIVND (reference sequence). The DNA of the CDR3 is TGTGCCAGTTCTCCCCGGGGGTTTGGTACTGAAGCTTTCTTT. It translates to CASSPRGFGTEAFF. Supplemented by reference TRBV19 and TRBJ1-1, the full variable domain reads DGGITQSPKYLFRKEGQNVTLSCEQNLNHDAMYWYRQDPGQGLRLIYYSQIVNDFQKGDIAEGYSVSREKKESFPLTVTSAQKNPTAFYLCASSPRGFGTEAFFGQGTRLTVV.

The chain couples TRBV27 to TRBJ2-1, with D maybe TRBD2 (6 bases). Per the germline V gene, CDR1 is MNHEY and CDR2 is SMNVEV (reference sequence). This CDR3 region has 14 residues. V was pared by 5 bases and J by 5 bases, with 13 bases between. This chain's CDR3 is CASSPGLNHNEQFF. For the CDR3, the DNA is TGTGCCAGCAGTCCGGGACTCAATCACAATGAGCAGTTCTTC.

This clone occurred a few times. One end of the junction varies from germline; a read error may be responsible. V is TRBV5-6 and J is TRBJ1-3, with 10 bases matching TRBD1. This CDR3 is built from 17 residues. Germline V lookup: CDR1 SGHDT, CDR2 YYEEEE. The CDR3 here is CASSLNRDRGERNPPPF. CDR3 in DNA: TGTGCCAGCAGCTTGAATAGGGACAGGGGAGAACGGAATCCCCCACCCTTT.

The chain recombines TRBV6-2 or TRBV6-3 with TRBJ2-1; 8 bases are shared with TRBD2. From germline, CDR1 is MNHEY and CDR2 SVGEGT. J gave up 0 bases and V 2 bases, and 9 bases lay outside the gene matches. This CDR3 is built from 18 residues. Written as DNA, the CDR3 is TGTGCCAGCAGTTACCTGGTAGCGGGACTTAACTCCTACAATGAGCAGTTCTTC. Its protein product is CASSYLVAGLNSYNEQFF.

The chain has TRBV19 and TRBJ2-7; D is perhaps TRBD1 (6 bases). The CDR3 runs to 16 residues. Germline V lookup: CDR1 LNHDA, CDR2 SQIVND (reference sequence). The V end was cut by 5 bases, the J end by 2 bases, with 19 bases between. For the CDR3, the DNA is TGTGCCAGTAGTCCAGCCGGACAACAGGGCCCCTACGAGCAGTACTTC. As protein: CASSPAGQQGPYEQYF.

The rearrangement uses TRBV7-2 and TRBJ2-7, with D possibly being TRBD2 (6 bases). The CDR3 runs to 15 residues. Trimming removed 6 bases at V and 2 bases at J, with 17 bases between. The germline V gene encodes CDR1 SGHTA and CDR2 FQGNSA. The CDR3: CASSYRAGSTYEQYF. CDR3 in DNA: TGTGCCAGCAGTTATCGTGCGGGAAGTACCTACGAGCAGTACTTC.

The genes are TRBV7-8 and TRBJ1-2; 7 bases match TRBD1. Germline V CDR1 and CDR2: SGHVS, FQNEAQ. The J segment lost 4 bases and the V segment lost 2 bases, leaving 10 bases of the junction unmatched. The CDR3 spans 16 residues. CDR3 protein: CASSLRLTGSSYGYTF. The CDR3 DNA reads TGTGCCAGCAGCTTAAGGCTGACAGGGAGTAGCTATGGCTACACCTTC.

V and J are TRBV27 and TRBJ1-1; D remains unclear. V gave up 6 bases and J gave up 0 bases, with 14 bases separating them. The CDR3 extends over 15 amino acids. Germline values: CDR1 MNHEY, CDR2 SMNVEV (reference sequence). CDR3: CASRWTARMNTEAFF. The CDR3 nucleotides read TGTGCCAGCAGGTGGACTGCCCGGATGAACACTGAAGCTTTCTTT.

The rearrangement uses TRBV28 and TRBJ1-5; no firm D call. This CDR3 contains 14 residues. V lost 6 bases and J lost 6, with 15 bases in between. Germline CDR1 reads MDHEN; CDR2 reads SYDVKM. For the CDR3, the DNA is TGTGCCAGCAGATCGTTACGGGGTGTTCAGCCCCAGCATTTT. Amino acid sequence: CASRSLRGVQPQHF.

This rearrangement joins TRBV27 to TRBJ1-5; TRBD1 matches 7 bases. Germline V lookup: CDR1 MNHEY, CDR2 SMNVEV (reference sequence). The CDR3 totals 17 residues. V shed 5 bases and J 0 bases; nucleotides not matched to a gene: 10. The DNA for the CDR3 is TGTGCCAGCAGTCCACACAGGGGATCTCTTAGCAATCAGCCCCAGCATTTT. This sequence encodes CASSPHRGSLSNQPQHF.

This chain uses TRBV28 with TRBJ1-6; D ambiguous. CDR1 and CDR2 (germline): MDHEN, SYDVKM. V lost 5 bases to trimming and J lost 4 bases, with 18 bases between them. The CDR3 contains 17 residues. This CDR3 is CASSGGGLKIYNSPLHF. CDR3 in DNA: TGTGCCAGCAGTGGAGGAGGGCTTAAAATTTATAATTCACCCCTCCACTTT.

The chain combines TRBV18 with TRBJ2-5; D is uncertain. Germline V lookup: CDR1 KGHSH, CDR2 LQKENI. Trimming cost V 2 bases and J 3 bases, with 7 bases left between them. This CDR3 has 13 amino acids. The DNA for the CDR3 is TGTGCCAGCTCACCAGGGCGAAAAGAGACCCAGTACTTC. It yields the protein CASSPGRKETQYF.

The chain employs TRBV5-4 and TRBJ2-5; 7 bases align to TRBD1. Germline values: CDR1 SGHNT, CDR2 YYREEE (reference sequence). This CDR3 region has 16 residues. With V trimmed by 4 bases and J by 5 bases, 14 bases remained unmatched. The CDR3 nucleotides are TGTGCCAGCAGCCCGCCGGGGCAGGGGGTGGGGGAGACCCAGTACTTC. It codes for CASSPPGQGVGETQYF.

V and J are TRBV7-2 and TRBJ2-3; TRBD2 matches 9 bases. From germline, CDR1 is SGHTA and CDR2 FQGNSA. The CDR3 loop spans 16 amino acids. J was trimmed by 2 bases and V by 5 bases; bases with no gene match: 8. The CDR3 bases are TGTGCCAGCAGCCCAGGGGCTAGCGGGGTCACAGATACGCAGTATTTT. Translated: CASSPGASGVTDTQYF.

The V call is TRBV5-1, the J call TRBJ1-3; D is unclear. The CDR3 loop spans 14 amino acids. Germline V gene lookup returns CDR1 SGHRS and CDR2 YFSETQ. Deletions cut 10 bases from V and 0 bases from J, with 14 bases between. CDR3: CAQKGGSSGNTIYF. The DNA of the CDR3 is TGCGCCCAAAAAGGAGGTAGCTCTGGAAACACCATATATTTT.

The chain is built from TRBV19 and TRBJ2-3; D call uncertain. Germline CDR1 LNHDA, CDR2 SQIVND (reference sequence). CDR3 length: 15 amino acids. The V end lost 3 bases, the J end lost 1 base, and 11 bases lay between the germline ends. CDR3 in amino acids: CASSMRLVGTDTQYF. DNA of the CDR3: TGTGCCAGTAGTATGCGCTTAGTCGGCACAGATACGCAGTATTTT.

DNA of the CDR3: TGTGCCAGCAGTGAATCGGGGGGCGGCAATCAGCCCCAGCATTTT. This encodes CASSESGGGNQPQHF. The V gene is TRBV2, the J gene TRBJ1-5, with D perhaps TRBD1 (6 bases). The germline V and J ends were trimmed by 2 bases and 2 bases, with 10 bases remaining between them. CDR3 length equals 15 residues. The germline CDR1 and CDR2 sequences are SNHLY and FYNNEI.

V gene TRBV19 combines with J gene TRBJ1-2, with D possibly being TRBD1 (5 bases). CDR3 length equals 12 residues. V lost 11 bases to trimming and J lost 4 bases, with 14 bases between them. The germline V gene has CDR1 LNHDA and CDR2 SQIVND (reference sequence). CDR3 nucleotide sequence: TGTGCCTCCTCGACAGAGAGCTATGGCTACACCTTC. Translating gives CASSTESYGYTF.